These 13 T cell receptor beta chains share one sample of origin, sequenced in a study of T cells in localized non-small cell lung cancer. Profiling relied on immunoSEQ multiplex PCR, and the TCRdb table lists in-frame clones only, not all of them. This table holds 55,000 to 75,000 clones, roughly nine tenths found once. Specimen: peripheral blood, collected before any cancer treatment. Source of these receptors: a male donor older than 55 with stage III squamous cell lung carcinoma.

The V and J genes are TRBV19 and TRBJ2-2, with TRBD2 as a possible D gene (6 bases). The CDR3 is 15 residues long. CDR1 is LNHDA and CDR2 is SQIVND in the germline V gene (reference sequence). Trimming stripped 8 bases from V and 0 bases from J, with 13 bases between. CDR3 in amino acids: CASRGTAANTGELFF. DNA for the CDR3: TGTGCCAGTCGCGGGACGGCCGCGAACACCGGGGAGCTGTTTTTT.

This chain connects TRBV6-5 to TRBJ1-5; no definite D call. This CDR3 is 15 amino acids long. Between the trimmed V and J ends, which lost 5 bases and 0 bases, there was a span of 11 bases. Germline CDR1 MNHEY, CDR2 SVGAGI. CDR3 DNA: TGTGCCAGCAGTCCCCAGAGACATAGCAATCAGCCCCAGCATTTT. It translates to CASSPQRHSNQPQHF.

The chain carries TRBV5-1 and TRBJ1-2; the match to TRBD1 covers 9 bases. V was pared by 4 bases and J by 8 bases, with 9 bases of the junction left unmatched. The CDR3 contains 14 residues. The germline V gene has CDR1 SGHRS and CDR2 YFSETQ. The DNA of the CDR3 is TGCGCCAGCAGCCGGGACAGGGCATTGGAAGGCTACACCTTC. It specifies CASSRDRALEGYTF. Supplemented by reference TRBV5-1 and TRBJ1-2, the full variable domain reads KAGVTQTPRYLIKTRGQQVTLSCSPISGHRSVSWYQQTPGQGLQFLFEYFSETQRNKGNFPGRFSGRQFSNSRSEMNVSTLELGDSALYLCASSRDRALEGYTFGSGTRLTVV.

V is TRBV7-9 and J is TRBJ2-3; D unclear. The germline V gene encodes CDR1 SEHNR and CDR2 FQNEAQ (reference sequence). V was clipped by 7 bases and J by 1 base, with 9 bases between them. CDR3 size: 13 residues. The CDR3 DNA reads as TGTGCCAGCACCCCCCCCGGCACAGATACGCAGTATTTT. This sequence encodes CASTPPGTDTQYF.

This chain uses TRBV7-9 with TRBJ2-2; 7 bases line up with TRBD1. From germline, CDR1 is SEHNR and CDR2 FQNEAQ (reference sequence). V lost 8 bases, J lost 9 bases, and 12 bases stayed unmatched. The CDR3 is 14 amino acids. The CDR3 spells CASAQGGRARELFF. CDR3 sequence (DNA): TGTGCCAGCGCACAAGGGGGCAGGGCACGGGAGCTGTTTTTT.

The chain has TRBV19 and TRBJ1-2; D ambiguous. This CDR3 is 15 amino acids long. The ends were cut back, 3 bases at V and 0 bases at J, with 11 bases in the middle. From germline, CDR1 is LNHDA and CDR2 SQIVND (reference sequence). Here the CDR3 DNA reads TGTGCCAGTAGTATGAGCGGAGGTTCTAACTATGGCTACACCTTC. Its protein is CASSMSGGSNYGYTF.

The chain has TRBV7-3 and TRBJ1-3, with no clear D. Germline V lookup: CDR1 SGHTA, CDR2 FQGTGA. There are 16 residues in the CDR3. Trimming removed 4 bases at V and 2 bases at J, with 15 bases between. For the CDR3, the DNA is TGTGCCAGCAGCTCCGACCGAATCGGGGCTGGAAACACCATATATTTT. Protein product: CASSSDRIGAGNTIYF.

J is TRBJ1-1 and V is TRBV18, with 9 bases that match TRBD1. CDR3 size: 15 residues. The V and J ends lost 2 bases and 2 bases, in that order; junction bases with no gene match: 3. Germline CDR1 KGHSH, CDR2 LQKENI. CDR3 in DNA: TGTGCCAGCTCACCAGGGACAGGGAGAAACACTGAAGCTTTCTTT. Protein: CASSPGTGRNTEAFF.

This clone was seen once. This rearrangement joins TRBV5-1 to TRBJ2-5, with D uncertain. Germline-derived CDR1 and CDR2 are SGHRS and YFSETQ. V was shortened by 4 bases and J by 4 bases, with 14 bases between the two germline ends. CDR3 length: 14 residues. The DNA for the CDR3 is TGCGCCAGCAGCCGGGCCTCTGCACGAGAGACCCAGTACTTC. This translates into CASSRASARETQYF.

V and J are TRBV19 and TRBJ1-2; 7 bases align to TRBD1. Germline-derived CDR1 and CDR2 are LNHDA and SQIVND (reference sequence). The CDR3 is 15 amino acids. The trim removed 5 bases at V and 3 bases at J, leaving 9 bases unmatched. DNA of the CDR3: TGTGCCAGTAGTGCGGCGACAGGGTTTGACTATGGCTACACCTTC. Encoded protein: CASSAATGFDYGYTF.

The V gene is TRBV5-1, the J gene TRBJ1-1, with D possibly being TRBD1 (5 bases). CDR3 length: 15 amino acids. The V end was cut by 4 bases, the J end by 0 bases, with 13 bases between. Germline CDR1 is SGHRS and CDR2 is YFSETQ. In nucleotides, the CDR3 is TGCGCCAGCAGCCCCAACAGGCCCATGAACACTGAAGCTTTCTTT. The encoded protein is CASSPNRPMNTEAFF.

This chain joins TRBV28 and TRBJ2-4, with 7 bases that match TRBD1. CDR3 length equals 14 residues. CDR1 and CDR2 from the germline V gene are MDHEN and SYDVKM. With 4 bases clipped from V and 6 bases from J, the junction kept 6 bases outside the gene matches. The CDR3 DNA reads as TGTGCCAGCAGTTCCACCGGGACAGTAAACATTCAGTACTTC. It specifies CASSSTGTVNIQYF.

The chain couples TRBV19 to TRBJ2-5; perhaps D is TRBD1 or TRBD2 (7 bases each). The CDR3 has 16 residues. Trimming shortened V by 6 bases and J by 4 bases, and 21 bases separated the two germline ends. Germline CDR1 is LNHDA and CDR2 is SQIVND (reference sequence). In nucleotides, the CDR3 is TGTGCCAGTAGCGCCAACCCGACAGGGAGGGGAGAGACCCAGTACTTC. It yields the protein CASSANPTGRGETQYF.